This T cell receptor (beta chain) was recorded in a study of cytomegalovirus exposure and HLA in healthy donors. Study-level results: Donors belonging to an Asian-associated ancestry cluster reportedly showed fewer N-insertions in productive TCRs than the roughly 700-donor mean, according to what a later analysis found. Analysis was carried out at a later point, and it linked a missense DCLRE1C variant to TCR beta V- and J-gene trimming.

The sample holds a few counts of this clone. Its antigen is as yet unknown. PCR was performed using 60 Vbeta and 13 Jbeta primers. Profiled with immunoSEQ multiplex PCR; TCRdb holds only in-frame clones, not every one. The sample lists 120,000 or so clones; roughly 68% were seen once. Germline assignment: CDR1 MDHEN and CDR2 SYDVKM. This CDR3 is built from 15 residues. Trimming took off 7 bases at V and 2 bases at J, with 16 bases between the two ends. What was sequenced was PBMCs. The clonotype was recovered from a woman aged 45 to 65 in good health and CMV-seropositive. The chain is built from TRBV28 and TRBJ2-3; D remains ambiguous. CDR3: CASTRTRGTTDTQYF. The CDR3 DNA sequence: TGTGCCAGCACCCGAACCCGCGGAACCACAGATACGCAGTATTTT.